A single TCR beta chain is shown here with its context. There are 14 residues in the CDR3. V lost 2 bases and J lost 9, with 12 bases in between. Per germline, CDR1 SGDLS and CDR2 YYNGEE. Original processing methods: The assay estimated nucleated cells by amplifying reference gene primers. Here immunoSEQ multiplex PCR was the method, and the copy in TCRdb shows in-frame clones only, minus some. That table is the source of V, J and clone size, and D and trimming were worked out from the DNA. The table shows over 250,000 clones, with approximately 83% occurring only once. This sample was taken from a study of blood T cell repertoires in COVID-19.

The clonotype comes from a human donor in a cohort sampled during active COVID-19. Sequences were obtained from peripheral blood. The chain has TRBV9 and TRBJ1-6; TRBD1 is a possible D gene (5 bases). In nucleotides, the CDR3 is TGTGCCAGCAGCGTGGGAGGTGGGGCTTCACCCCTCCACTTT. Its protein product is CASSVGGGASPLHF.